This paragraph covers one T cell receptor (beta chain) sequence. Sequenced by immunoSEQ multiplex PCR; TCRdb stores in-frame clones only, minus some. Of 300,000 or so clones listed, roughly nine tenths are singletons. This record comes from a study of blood T cell repertoires in COVID-19. The age range of participants was about 18 to 100 years, with residence in about 25 US areas. CDR1 SGHAT and CDR2 FQNNGV come from the germline V gene. J was trimmed by 7 bases and V by 5 bases; bases with no gene match: 10. This CDR3 has 14 residues. This TCR was sampled from a woman aged 50 to 60 who had been exposed to COVID-19. The sequenced material came from PBMCs or T cells enriched from blood (not recorded which). The rearrangement uses TRBV11-2 and TRBJ2-7; 8 nucleotides align to TRBD2. The CDR3 is CASSNPGTRIEQYF. CDR3 DNA sequence: TGTGCCAGCAGCAACCCCGGGACTAGGATTGAGCAGTACTTC.